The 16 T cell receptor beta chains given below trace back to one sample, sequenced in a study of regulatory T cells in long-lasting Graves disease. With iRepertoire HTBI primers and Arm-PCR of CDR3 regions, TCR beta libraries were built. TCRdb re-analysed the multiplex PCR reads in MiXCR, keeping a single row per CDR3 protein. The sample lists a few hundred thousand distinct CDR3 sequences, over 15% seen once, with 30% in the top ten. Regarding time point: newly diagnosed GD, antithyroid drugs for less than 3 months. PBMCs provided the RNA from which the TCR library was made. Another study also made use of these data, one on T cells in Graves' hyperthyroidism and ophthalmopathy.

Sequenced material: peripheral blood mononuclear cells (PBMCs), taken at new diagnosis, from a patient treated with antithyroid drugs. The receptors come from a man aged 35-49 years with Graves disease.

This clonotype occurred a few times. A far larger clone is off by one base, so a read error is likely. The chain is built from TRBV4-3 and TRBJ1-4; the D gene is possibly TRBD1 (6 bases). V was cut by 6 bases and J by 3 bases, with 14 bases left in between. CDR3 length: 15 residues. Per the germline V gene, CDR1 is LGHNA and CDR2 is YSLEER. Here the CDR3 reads CASRTGGAANEKLFF. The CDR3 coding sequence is TGCGCCAGCAGGACGGGGGGCGCAGCTAATGAAAAACTGTTTTTT.

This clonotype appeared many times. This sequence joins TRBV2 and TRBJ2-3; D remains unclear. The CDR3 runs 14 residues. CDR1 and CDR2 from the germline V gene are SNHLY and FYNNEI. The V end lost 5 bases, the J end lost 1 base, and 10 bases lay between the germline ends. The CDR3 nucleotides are TGTGCCAGCAGTCTTGGGCTCCGCACAGATACGCAGTATTTT. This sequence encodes CASSLGLRTDTQYF.

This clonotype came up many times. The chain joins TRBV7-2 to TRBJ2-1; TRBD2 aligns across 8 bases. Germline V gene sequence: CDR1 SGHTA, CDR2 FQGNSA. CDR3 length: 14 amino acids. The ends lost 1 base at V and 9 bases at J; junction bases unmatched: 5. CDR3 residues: CASSLVTSVPEQFF. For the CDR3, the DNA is TGTGCCAGCAGCTTAGTGACTAGCGTCCCTGAGCAGTTCTTC.

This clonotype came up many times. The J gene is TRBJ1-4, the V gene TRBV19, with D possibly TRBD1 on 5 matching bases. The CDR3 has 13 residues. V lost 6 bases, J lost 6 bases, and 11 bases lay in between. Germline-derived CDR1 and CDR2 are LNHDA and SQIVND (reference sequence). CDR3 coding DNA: TGTGCCAGTAGCCCCAGGGCGGATGAAAAACTGTTTTTT. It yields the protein CASSPRADEKLFF. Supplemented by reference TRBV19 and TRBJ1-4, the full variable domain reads DGGITQSPKYLFRKEGQNVTLSCEQNLNHDAMYWYRQDPGQGLRLIYYSQIVNDFQKGDIAEGYSVSREKKESFPLTVTSAQKNPTAFYLCASSPRADEKLFFGSGTQLSVL.

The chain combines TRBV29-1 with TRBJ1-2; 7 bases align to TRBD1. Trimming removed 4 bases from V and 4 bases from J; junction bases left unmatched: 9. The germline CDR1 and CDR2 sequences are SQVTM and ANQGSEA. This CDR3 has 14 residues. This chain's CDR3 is CSVVGGGSAYGYTF. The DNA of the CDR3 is TGCAGCGTTGTTGGAGGGGGCAGCGCCTATGGCTACACCTTC.

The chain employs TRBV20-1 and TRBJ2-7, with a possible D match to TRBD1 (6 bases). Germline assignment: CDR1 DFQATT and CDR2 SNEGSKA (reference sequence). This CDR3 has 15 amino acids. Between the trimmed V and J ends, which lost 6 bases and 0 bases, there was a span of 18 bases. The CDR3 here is CSANPGTRGSYEQYF. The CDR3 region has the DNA TGCAGTGCGAATCCCGGGACACGGGGCTCCTACGAGCAGTACTTC.

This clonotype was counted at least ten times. CDR3: CASSPWTGANTEAFF. CDR3 DNA: TGTGCCAGCAGCCCCTGGACCGGGGCGAACACTGAAGCTTTCTTT. This sequence joins TRBV9 and TRBJ1-1; D is perhaps TRBD1 (5 bases). The CDR3 totals 15 residues. CDR1 and CDR2 (germline): SGDLS, YYNGEE. With 4 bases removed from V and 1 base from J, the gap between germline ends came to 14 bases. The variable domain in full, completed from reference TRBV9 and TRBJ1-1, reads DSGVTQTPKHLITATGQRVTLRCSPRSGDLSVYWYQQSLDQGLQFLIQYYNGEERAKGNILERFSAQQFPDLHSELNLSSLELGDSALYFCASSPWTGANTEAFFGQGTRLTVV.

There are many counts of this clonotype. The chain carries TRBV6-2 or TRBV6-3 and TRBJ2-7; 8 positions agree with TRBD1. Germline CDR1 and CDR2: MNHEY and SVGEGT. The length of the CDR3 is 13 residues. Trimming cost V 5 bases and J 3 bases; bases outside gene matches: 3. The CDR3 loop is CASSPDRDYEQYF. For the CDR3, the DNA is TGTGCCAGCAGTCCGGACAGGGACTACGAGCAGTACTTC.

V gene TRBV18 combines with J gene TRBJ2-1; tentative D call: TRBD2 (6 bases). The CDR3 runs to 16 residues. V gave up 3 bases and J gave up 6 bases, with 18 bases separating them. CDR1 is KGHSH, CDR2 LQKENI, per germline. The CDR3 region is CASSPFTGEVGNEQFF. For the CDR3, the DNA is TGTGCCAGCTCACCCTTCACTGGGGAGGTCGGCAATGAGCAGTTCTTC.

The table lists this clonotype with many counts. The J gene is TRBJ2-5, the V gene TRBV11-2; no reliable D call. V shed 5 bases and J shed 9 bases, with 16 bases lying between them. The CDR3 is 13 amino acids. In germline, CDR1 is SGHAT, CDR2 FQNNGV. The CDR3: CASSQTRVMPQYF. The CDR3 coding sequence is TGTGCCAGCAGCCAGACCCGTGTTATGCCCCAGTACTTC.

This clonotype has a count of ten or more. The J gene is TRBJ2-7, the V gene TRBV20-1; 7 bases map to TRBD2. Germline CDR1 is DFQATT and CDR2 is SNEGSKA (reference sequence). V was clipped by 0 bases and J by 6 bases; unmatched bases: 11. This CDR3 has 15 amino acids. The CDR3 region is CSARDRLAGIREQYF. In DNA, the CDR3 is TGCAGTGCTAGAGATCGACTAGCTGGAATTCGCGAGCAGTACTTC.

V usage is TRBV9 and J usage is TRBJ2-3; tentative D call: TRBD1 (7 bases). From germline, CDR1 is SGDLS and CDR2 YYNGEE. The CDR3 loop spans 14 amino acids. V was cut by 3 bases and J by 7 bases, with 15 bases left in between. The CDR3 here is CASSAQGGPHTQYF. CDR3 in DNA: TGTGCCAGCAGCGCTCAGGGGGGCCCACATACGCAGTATTTT. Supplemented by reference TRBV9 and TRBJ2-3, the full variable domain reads DSGVTQTPKHLITATGQRVTLRCSPRSGDLSVYWYQQSLDQGLQFLIQYYNGEERAKGNILERFSAQQFPDLHSELNLSSLELGDSALYFCASSAQGGPHTQYFGPGTRLTVL.

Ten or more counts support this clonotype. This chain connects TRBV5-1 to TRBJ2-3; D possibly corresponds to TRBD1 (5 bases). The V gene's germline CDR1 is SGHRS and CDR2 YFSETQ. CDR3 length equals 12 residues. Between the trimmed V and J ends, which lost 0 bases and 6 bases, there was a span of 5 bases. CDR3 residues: CASSLDRDTQYF. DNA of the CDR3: TGCGCCAGCAGCTTGGACAGGGATACGCAGTATTTT.

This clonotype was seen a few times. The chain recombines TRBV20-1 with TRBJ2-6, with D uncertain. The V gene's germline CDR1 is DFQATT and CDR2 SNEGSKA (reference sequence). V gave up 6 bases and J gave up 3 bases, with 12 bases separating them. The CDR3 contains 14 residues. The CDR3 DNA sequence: TGCAGTGCCGCTCTTGAGGTTGGGGCCAACGTCCTGACTTTC. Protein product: CSAALEVGANVLTF.

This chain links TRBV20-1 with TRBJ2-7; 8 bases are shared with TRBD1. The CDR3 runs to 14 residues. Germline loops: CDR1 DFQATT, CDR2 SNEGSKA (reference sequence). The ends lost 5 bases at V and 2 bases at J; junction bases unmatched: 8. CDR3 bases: TGCAGTGCTGCCCGACAGGGGCCTACCTACGAGCAGTACTTC. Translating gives CSAARQGPTYEQYF.

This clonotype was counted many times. Here the CDR3 DNA reads TGTGCCAGCAGCCCTACTAATCGCGGGGCCTACGAGCAGTACTTC. Translation: CASSPTNRGAYEQYF. The V and J genes are TRBV28 and TRBJ2-7; D is perhaps TRBD2 (6 bases). Germline-derived CDR1 and CDR2 are MDHEN and SYDVKM. The CDR3 extends over 15 amino acids. With 6 bases removed from V and 2 bases from J, the gap between germline ends came to 17 bases.